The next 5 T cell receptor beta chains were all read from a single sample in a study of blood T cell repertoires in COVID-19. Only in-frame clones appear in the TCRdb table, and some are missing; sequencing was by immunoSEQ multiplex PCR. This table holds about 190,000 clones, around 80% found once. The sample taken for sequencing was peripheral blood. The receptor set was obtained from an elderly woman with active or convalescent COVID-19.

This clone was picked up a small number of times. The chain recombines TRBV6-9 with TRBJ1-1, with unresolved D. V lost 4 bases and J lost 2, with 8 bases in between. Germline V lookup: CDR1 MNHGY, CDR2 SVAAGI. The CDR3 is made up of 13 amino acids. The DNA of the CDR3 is TGTGCCAGCAGTTCAGGACTTAACACTGAAGCTTTCTTT. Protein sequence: CASSSGLNTEAFF.

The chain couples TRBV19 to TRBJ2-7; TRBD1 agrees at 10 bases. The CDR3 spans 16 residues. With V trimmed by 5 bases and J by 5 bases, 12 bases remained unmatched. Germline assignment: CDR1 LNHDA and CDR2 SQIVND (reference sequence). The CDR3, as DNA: TGTGCCAGTAGTGGAAGGACAGGGGGGGATCCGGACGAGCAGTACTTC. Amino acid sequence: CASSGRTGGDPDEQYF.

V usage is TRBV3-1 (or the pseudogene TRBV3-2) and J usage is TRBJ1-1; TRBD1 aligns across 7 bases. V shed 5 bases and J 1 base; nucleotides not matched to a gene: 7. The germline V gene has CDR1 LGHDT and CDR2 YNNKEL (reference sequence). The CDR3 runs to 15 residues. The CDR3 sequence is CASSTMAGGNTEAFF. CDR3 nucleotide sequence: TGTGCCAGCAGCACAATGGCAGGGGGGAACACTGAAGCTTTCTTT.

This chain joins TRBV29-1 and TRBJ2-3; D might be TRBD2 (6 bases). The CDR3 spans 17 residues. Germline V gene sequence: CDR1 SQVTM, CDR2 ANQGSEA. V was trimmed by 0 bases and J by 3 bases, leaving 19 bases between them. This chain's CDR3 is CSVEDRRGWRITDTQYF. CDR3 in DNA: TGCAGCGTTGAAGATCGGAGGGGCTGGCGGATAACAGATACGCAGTATTTT.

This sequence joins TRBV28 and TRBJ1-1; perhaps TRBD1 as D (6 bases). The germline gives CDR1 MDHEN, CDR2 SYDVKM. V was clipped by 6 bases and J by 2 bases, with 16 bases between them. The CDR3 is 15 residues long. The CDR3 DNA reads TGTGCCAGCAGATCCACCGGGACACACAACACTGAAGCTTTCTTT. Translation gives CASRSTGTHNTEAFF.